What follows is one T cell receptor (beta chain) and its context. This clonotype was counted at least ten times. Its recognized antigen is unknown. Base qualities are not recorded, but no much larger clone differs from it by a single base. The data were obtained in a study of molecular identifiers for immune sequencing clone quantification (dated by TCRdb to 2016 to 2018). Regarding the complete study: For a replicate experiment, RNA from roughly 18,000 or 92,000 naive CD8 T cells was divided into five aliquots, and four of the five aliquots were sequenced. The study was a methods study using CD8 T cells to benchmark molecular-identifier clustering-based TCR repertoire sequencing (MIDCIRS) and TCR RNA copy counting.

Libraries were made using PCR. The data were produced on an Illumina HiSeq 4000. Bulk TCR libraries were prepared as previously described, using TCR primers listed in Table S5. The Qiagen AllPrep DNA/RNA kit was used to purify total RNA. Before analysis, reads from multiple sequencing runs of the same library were pooled. Regarding the original processing steps: Reads were retained only if their TCR constant sequence matched exactly, and those retained reads were trimmed to 150 nt and grouped according to their 12-nt molecular barcodes. Within each barcode group, reads were sub-clustered at a 15% Levenshtein threshold, and quality-weighted consensus sequences were built per RNA molecule. Non-functional sequences were removed, as were lower-count sequences one edit away from another. Based on a fit of two negative binomial distributions, barcode sub-clusters having less than 20% of the maximum read count were discarded. The public reads were reanalyzed by TCRdb: fastp trimming at Q25, MiXCR alignment, in-frame beta chains only. Entries are consolidated by CDR3 protein sequence, retaining the most common genes and DNA. The V and J calls shown here were made by TCRdb, not taken from the authors' results. Across this sample there are under 600,000 distinct CDR3 sequences, with about a fifth seen only once. Around 0.84% of the sample comes from the top ten.

According to the germline V gene (reference sequence), CDR1 reads SEHNR and CDR2 reads FQNEAQ. V is shortened by 5 bases, J by 0 bases, and the region joining them spans 11 bases. From the cysteine through the phenylalanine, the CDR3 covers 15 amino acids. The CDR3 DNA has 45 bases and is translated from base 1. Naive CD8 T cell libraries were made from around 20,000 to 1,000,000 sorted cells using 10%, 30% or 50% of purified RNA. Naive CD8 T cells were FACS-sorted as CD8+CD4-CCR7+CD45RA+ on a BD FACSAria II into RLT Plus buffer. To test detection sensitivity, Jurkat RNA equal to approximately ten TCR copies was added to samples of about 20,000-1,000,000 naive CD8 T cells. CD8 T cells were enriched using RosetteSep CD8+ T Cell Enrichment Cocktail and Ficoll-Paque, and the enriched cells then underwent ACK red cell lysis. What the work shows at the level of the full study, not this receptor alone: Highly expanded clone sizes could be underestimated if identical TCR molecules share a barcode. Without barcode sub-clustering, chimeric consensus sequences inflated TCR diversity; chimeras reached as high as 47%. Spiked-in Jurkat TCR RNA equivalent to a single cell was reported to be detectable even among fewer than 1.2 million naive CD8 T cells. Modeling gave about 3 recovered TCR RNA copies per cell versus 8 to 10 by digital PCR, implying 25% to 30% capture efficiency. Naive libraries contained spiked-in Jurkat TCR RNA (around eleven copies' worth), which is not part of the donor repertoire. In CMV-specific effector cells, over 99% of molecules were held by clones above 20 RNA copies, whereas under 1% of molecules were held by such clones in naive cells.

This receptor was identified in a human donor in good health. Some libraries in this study had Jurkat cell RNA spiked in. In this chain, TRBV7-9 is recombined with TRBJ1-3; the D segment could be TRBD1, given 6 matching bases. The sequenced sample consisted of naive CD8+ T cells from blood, with Jurkat cell RNA spiked in. The sample's cell subset or site label is to be understood as: FACS-sorted CD8+CD4-CCR7+CD45RA+ naive T cells. Here the CDR3 is given as CASSGGTSSGNTIYF. The base sequence is TGTGCCAGCAGCGGAGGGACAAGCTCTGGAAACACCATATATTTT. Where the CDR3 stops, the reference TRBV7-9 and TRBJ1-3 genes take over; the full variable domain is DTGVSQNPRHKITKRGQNVTFRCDPISEHNRLYWYRQTLGQGPEFLTYFQNEAQLEKSRLLSDRFSAERPKGSFSTLEIQRTEQGDSAMYLCASSGGTSSGNTIYFGEGSWLTVV.